This T cell receptor (beta chain) was found in a study of CD8 T cells in ankylosing spondylitis. The CDR3 runs to 16 residues. The germline gives CDR1 SGHTA, CDR2 FQGTGA. TCRdb re-derived calls from the 5' RACE reads in MiXCR, one entry per CDR3 protein. The sample lists about 92,000 distinct CDR3 sequences; about 8.1% were seen once. Regarding this clonotype: A much larger clone sits a single nucleotide away, making a read error possible.

J is TRBJ2-1 and V is TRBV7-3; D might be TRBD2 (7 bases). The TCR was taken from a male donor with ankylosing spondylitis or in good health (not recorded which). Input material: blood, either unsorted or a sorted T cell fraction (not recorded which). CDR3 in amino acids: CVSSLSPGEGVGEQFF. The CDR3 region has the DNA TGTGTCAGCAGCTTAAGCCCCGGGGAGGGGGTTGGTGAGCAGTTCTTC. Complete variable domain (other parts from reference TRBV7-3 and TRBJ2-1): GAGVSQTPSNKVTEKGKYVELRCDPISGHTALYWYRQSLGQGPEFLIYFQGTGAADDSGLPNDRFFAVRPEGSVSTLKIQRTERGDSAVYLCVSSLSPGEGVGEQFFGPGTRLTVL.